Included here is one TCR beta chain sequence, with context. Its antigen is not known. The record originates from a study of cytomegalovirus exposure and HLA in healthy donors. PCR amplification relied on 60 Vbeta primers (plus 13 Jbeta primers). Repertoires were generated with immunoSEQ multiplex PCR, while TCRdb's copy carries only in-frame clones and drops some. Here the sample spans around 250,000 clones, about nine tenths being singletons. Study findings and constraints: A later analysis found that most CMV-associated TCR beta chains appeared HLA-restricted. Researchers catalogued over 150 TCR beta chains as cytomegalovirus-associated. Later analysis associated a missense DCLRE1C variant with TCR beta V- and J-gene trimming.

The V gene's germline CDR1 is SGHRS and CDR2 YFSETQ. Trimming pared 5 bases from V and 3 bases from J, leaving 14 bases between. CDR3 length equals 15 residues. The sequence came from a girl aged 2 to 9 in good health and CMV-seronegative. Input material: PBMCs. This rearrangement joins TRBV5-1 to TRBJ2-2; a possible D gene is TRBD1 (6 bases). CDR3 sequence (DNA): TGCGCCAGCAGGCCCGGGACAAGATACACCGGGGAGCTGTTTTTT. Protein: CASRPGTRYTGELFF.